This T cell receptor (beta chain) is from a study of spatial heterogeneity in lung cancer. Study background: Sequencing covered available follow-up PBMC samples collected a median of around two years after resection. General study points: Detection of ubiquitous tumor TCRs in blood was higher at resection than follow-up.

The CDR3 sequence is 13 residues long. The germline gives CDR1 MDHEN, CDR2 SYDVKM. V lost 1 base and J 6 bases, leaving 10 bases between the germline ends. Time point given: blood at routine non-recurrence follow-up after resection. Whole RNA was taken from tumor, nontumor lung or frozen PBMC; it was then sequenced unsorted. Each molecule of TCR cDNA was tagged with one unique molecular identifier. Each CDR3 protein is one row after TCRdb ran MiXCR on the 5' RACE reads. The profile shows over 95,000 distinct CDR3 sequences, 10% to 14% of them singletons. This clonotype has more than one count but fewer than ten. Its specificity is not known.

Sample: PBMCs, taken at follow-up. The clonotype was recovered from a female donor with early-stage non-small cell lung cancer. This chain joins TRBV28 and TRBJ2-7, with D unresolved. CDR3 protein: CASSLSPPREQYF. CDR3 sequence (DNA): TGTGCCAGCAGTTTATCTCCCCCGCGCGAGCAGTACTTC.